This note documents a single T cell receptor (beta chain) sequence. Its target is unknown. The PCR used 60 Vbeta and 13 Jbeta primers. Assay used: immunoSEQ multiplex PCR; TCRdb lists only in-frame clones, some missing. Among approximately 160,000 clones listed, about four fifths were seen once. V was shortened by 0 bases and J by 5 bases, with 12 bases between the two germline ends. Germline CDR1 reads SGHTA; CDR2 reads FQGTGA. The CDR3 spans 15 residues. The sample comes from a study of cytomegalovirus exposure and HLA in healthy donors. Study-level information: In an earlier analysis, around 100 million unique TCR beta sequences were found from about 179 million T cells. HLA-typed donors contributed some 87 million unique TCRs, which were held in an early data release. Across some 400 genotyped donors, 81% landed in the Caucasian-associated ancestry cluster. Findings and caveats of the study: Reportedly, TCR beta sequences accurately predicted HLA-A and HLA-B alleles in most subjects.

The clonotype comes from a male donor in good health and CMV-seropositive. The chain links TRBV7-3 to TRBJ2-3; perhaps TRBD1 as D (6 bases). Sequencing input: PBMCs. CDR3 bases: TGTGCCAGCAGCTTAACGTTGGGGGCAGGAGATACGCAGTATTTT. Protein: CASSLTLGAGDTQYF.